Only one count was recorded for the clone carrying this TCR beta chain. This entry belongs to a study of blood T cell repertoires in COVID-19. As originally analysed: By means of reference gene primer amplification, nucleated cell counts were estimated. The method was immunoSEQ multiplex PCR; TCRdb's version includes in-frame clones alone and lacks a portion of them. The V and J calls and clone size are taken from that table; D and trimming were inferred from the DNA. The sample shows about 100,000 clones, around 84% of them seen only once. Trimming cost V 5 bases and J 3 bases; bases outside gene matches: 7. This CDR3 is built from 14 residues. The V gene's germline CDR1 is SGHVS and CDR2 FNYEAQ.

This chain uses TRBV7-6 with TRBJ2-7; 7 nucleotides align to TRBD1. This receptor was identified in a man in his sixties or seventies with active or convalescent COVID-19. The source material was peripheral blood. The CDR3 DNA sequence: TGTGCCAGCAGCCCCTCGACAGGGAACTACGAGCAGTACTTC. Its translation is CASSPSTGNYEQYF.